This paragraph covers one T cell receptor beta chain sequence. Only in-frame clones appear in the TCRdb table, and some are missing; sequencing was by immunoSEQ multiplex PCR. The table records 30,000 to 50,000 clones, about 82% of them present only once. The sample originates from a study of PD-1 blockade in classical Hodgkin lymphoma. Trimming cost V 5 bases and J 0 bases, with 5 bases left between them. The CDR3 runs 14 residues. Germline V lookup: CDR1 SNHLY, CDR2 FYNNEI. Every patient relapsed after autologous stem cell transplantation, and brentuximab vedotin exposure varied. This sequence originates from a human donor with classical Hodgkin lymphoma. V gene TRBV2 combines with J gene TRBJ2-6, with unresolved D. The source was peripheral blood mononuclear cells (PBMCs), collected at baseline. CDR3 amino acids: CASSFPSGANVLTF. The CDR3 bases are TGTGCCAGCAGTTTCCCCTCTGGGGCCAACGTCCTGACTTTC.